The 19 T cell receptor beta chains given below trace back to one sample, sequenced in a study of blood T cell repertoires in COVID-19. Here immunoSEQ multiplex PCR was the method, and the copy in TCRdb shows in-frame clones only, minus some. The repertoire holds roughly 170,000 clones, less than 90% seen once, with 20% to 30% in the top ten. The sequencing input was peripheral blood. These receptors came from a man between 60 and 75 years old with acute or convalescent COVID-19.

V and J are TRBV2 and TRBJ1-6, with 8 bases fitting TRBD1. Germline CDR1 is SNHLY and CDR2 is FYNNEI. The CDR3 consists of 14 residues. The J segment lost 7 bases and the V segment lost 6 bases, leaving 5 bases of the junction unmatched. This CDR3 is CASSLTGENSPLHF. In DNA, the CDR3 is TGTGCCAGCAGCCTGACAGGGGAAAATTCACCCCTCCACTTT.

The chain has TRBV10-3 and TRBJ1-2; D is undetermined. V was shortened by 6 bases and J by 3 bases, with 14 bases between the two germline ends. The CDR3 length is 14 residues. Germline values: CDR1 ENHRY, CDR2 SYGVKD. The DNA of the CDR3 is TGTGCCATCAGGAAGGCGGGGAGCGACTATGGCTACACCTTC. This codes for CAIRKAGSDYGYTF.

As DNA, the CDR3 is TGTGCCGCGGCCCCGAACGGTGAAAAACTGTTTTTT. It is translated as CAAAPNGEKLFF. The chain combines TRBV6-5 with TRBJ1-4; no firm D call. Trimming shortened V by 11 bases and J by 7 bases, and 14 bases separated the two germline ends. The CDR3 consists of 12 residues. CDR1 and CDR2 (germline): MNHEY, SVGAGI.

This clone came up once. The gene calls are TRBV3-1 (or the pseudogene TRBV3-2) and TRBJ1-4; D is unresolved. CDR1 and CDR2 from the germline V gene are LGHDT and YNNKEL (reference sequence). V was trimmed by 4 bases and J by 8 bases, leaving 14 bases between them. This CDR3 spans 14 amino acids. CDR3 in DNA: TGTGCCAGCAGCCCCTGGGCGGGAGAGGAAAAACTGTTTTTT. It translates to CASSPWAGEEKLFF.

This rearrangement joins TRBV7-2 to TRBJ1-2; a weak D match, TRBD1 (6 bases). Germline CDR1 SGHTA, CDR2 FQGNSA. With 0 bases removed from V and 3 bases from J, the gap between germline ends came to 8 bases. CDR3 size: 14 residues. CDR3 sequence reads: CASSLAGADYGYTF. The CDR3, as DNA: TGTGCCAGCAGCTTAGCGGGGGCTGACTATGGCTACACCTTC.

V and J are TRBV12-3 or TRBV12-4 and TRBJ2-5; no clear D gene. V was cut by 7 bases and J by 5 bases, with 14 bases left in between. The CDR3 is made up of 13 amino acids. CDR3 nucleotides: TGTGCCAGCACTCCCGGCGGTTATGAGACCCAGTACTTC. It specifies CASTPGGYETQYF.

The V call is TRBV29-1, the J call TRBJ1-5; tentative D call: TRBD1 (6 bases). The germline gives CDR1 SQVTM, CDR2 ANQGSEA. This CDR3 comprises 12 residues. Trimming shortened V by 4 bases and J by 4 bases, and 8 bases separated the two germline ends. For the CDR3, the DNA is TGCAGCGTTGCGGACAGTAATCAGCCCCAGCATTTT. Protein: CSVADSNQPQHF.

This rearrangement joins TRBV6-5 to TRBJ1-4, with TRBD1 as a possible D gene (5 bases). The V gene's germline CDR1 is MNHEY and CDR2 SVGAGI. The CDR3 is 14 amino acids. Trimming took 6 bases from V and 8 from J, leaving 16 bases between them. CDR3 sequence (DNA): TGTGCCAGCAGGGCCGGCAGCCGGGGGGAAAAACTGTTTTTT. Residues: CASRAGSRGEKLFF.

The CDR3: CASSLGLAGPEQYF. CDR3 in DNA: TGCGCCAGCAGCTTGGGACTAGCGGGACCCGAGCAGTACTTC. The rearrangement joins TRBV5-1 to TRBJ2-7; 11 nucleotides align to TRBD2. Germline V gene sequence: CDR1 SGHRS, CDR2 YFSETQ. The CDR3 is made up of 14 amino acids. V lost 0 bases and J lost 6; bases outside the gene matches: 2.

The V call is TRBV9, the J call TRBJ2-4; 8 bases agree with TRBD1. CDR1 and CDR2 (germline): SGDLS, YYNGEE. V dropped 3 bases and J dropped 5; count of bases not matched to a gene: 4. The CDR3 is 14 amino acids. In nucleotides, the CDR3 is TGTGCCAGCAGCGCTGAGACAGGGGAAAACATTCAGTACTTC. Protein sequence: CASSAETGENIQYF. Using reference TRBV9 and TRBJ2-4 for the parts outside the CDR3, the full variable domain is DSGVTQTPKHLITATGQRVTLRCSPRSGDLSVYWYQQSLDQGLQFLIQYYNGEERAKGNILERFSAQQFPDLHSELNLSSLELGDSALYFCASSAETGENIQYFGAGTRLSVL.

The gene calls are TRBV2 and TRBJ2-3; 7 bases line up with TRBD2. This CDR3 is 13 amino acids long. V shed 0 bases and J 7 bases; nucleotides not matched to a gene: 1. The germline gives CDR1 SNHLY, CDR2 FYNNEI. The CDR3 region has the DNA TGTGCCAGCAGTGAAGCCGGGGGGAATACGCAGTATTTT. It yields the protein CASSEAGGNTQYF.

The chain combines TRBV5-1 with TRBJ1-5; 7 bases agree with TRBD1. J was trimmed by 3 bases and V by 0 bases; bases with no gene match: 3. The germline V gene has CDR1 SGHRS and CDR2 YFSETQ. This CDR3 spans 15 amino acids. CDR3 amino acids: CASSLATGPNQPQHF. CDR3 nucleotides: TGCGCCAGCAGCTTGGCGACAGGGCCCAATCAGCCCCAGCATTTT.

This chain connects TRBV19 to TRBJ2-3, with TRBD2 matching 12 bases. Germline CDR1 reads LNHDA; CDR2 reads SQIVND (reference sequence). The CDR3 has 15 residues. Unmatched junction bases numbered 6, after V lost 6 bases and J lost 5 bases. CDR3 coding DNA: TGTGCCAGTAGCGGACTAGCGGGGTCCAGAGATACGCAGTATTTT. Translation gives CASSGLAGSRDTQYF.

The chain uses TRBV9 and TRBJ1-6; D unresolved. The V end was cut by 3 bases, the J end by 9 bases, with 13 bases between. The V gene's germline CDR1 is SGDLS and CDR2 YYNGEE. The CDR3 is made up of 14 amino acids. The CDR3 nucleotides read TGTGCCAGCAGCGGAGGCCTGCTTCGTTCACCCCTCCACTTT. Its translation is CASSGGLLRSPLHF.

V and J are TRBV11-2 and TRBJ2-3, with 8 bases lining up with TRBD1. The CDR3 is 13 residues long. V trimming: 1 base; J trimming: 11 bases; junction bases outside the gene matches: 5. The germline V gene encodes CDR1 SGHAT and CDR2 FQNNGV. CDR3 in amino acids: CASSLGPGQGQYF. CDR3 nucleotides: TGTGCCAGCAGCTTAGGCCCTGGACAGGGGCAGTATTTT.

In nucleotides, the CDR3 is TGTGCCAGCAGTTACTCGGGCAGGGGCGGAAGGACTGAAGCTTTCTTT. Residues: CASSYSGRGGRTEAFF. The chain links TRBV6-5 to TRBJ1-1; the D gene is possibly TRBD1 (6 bases). Germline V gene data show CDR1 as MNHEY and CDR2 as SVGAGI. The CDR3 runs 16 residues. Deletions cut 0 bases from V and 5 bases from J, with 16 bases between.

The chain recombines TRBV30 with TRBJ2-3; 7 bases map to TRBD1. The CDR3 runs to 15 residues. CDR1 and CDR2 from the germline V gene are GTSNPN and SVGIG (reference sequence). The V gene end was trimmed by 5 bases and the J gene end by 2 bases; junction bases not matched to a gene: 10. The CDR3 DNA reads TGTGCCTGGCGTAGGGGGCAGGGGCCCACAGATACGCAGTATTTT. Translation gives CAWRRGQGPTDTQYF.

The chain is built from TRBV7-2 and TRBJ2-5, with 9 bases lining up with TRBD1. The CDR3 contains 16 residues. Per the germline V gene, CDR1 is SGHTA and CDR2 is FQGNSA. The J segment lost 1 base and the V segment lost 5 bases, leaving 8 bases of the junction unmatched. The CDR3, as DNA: TGTGCCAGCAGCCTGTACGGGGGACAGGGCCAAGAGACCCAGTACTTC. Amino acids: CASSLYGGQGQETQYF.

The CDR3 region has the DNA TGTGCCAGCAGCCCGGGAGAGGTGTCCTACGAGCAGTACTTC. Translated, it gives CASSPGEVSYEQYF. This chain uses TRBV11-2 with TRBJ2-7; possibly TRBD2 for D (6 bases). Germline lookup yields CDR1 SGHAT and CDR2 FQNNGV. V was cut by 5 bases and J by 1 base, with 12 bases left in between. This CDR3 is built from 14 residues.